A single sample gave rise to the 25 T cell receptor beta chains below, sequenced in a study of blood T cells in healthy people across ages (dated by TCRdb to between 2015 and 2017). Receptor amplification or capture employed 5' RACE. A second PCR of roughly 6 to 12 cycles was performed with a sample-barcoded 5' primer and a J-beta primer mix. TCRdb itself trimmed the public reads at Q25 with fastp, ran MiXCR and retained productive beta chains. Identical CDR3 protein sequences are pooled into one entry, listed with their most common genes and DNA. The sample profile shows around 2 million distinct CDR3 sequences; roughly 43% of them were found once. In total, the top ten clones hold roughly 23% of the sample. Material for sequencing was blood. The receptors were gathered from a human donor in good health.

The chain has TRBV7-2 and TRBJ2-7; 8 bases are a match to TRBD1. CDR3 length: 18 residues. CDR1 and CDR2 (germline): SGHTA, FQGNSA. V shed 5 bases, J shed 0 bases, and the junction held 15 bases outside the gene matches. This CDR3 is CASSQTRTGRFSSYEQYF. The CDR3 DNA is TGTGCCAGCAGCCAAACCCGGACAGGGAGGTTTAGCTCCTACGAGCAGTACTTC.

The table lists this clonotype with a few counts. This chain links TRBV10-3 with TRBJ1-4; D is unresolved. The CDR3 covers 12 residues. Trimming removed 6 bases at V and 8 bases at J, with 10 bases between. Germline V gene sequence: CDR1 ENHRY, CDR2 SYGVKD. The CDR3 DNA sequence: TGTGCCATCAGAGAGGTGGGAGAAAAACTGTTTTTT. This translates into CAIREVGEKLFF.

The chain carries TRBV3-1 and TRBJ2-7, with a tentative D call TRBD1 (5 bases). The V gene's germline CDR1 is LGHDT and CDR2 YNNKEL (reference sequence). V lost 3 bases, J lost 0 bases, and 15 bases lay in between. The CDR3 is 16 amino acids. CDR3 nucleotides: TGTGCCAGCAGCCAGGAGAGACAGACGACCTCCTACGAGCAGTACTTC. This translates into CASSQERQTTSYEQYF.

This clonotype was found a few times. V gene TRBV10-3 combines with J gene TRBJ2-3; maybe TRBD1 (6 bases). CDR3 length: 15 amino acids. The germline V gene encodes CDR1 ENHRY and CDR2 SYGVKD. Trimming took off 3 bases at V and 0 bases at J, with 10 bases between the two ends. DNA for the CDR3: TGTGCCATCAGTGAAGGACAGCCTAGCACAGATACGCAGTATTTT. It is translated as CAISEGQPSTDTQYF.

The CDR3 loop reads CASSYSKLGNTEAFF. In nucleotides, the CDR3 is TGTGCCAGCAGTTACTCGAAGTTAGGGAACACTGAAGCTTTCTTT. The rearrangement uses TRBV6-5 and TRBJ1-1; D remains unclear. V was clipped by 0 bases and J by 1 base, with 9 bases between them. The CDR3 covers 15 residues. Germline values: CDR1 MNHEY, CDR2 SVGAGI.

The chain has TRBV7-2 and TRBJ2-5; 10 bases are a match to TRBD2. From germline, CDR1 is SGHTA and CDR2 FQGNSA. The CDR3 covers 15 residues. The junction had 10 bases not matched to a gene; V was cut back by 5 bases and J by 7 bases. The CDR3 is CASSLLSGGAGTQYF. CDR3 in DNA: TGTGCCAGCAGCCTATTAAGCGGGGGGGCTGGGACCCAGTACTTC.

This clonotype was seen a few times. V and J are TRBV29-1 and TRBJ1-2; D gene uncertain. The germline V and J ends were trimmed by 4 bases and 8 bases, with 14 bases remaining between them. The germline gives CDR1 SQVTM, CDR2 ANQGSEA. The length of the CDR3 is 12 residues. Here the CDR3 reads CSVVSPGMGYTF. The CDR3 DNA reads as TGCAGCGTTGTGAGCCCGGGGATGGGCTACACCTTC.

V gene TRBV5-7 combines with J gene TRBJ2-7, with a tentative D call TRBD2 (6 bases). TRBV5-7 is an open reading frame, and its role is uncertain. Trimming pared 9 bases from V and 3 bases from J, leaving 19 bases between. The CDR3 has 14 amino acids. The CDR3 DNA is TGTGCCAAGTTGGCGGGGCTACCTCGCTACGAGCAGTACTTC. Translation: CAKLAGLPRYEQYF.

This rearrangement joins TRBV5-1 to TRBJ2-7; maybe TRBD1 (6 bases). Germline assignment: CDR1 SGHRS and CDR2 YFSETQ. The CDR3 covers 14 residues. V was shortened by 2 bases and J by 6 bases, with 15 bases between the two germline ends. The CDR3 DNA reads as TGCGCCAGCAGCTTTCCCGGGACATCTGTCGAGCAGTACTTC. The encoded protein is CASSFPGTSVEQYF.

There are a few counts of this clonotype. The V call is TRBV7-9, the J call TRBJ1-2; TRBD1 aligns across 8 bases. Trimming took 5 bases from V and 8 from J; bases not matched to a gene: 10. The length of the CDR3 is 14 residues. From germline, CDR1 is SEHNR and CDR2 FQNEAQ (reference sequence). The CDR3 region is CASSTTTGGGGYTF. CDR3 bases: TGTGCCAGCAGCACTACAACAGGGGGAGGAGGCTACACCTTC.

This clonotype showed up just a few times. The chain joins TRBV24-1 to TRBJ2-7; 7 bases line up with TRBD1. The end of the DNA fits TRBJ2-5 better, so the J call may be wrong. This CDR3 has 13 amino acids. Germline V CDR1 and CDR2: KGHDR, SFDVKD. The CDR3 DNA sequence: TGTGCCACCAGTGAGAGACAGGGAGAGACCCAGTACTTC. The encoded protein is CATSERQGETQYF.

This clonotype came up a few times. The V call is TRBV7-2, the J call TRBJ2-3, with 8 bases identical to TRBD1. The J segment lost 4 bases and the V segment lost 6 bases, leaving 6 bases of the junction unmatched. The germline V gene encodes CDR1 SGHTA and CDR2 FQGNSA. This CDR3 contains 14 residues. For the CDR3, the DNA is TGTGCCAGCAGTATCACAGGGGGATCAGATACGCAGTATTTT. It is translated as CASSITGGSDTQYF.

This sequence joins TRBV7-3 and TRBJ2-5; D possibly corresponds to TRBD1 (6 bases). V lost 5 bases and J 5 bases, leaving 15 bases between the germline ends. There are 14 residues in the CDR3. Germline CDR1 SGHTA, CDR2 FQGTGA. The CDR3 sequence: CASSQNQGSETQYF. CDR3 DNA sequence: TGTGCCAGCAGCCAGAATCAGGGGTCGGAGACCCAGTACTTC.

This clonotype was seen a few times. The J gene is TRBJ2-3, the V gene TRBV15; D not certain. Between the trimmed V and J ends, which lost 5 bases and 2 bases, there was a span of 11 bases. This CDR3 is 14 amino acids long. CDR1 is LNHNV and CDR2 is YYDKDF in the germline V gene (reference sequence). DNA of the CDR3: TGTGCCACCAGCTCGTCGTACTTCACAGATACGCAGTATTTT. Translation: CATSSSYFTDTQYF.

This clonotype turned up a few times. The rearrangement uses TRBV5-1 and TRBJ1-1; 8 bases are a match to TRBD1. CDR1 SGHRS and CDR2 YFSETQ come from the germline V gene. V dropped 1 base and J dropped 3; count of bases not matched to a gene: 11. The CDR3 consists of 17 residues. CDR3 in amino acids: CASSLFPGGASDTEAFF. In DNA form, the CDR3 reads TGCGCCAGCAGCTTGTTTCCAGGGGGCGCGAGTGACACTGAAGCTTTCTTT. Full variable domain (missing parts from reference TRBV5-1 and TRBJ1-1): KAGVTQTPRYLIKTRGQQVTLSCSPISGHRSVSWYQQTPGQGLQFLFEYFSETQRNKGNFPGRFSGRQFSNSRSEMNVSTLELGDSALYLCASSLFPGGASDTEAFFGQGTRLTVV.

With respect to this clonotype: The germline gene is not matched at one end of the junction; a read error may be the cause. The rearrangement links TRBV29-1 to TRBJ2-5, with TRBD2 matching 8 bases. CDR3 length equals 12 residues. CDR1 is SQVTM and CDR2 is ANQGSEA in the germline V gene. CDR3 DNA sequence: TGCAGCGGATTTAGCGGGGAAGAGGCCCAGTACTTC. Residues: CSGFSGEEAQYF.

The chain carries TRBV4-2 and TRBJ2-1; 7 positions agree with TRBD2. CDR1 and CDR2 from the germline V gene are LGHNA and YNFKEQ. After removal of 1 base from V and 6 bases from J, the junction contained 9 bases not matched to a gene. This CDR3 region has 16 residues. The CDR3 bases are TGTGCCAGCAGCCAAGGTGGAGGACTAGAGTCCAATGAGCAGTTCTTC. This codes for CASSQGGGLESNEQFF.

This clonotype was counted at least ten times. The CDR3 coding sequence is TGCAGCGCCGACACTTCCAATGAGCAGTTCTTC. Amino acids: CSADTSNEQFF. The V gene is TRBV29-1, the J gene TRBJ2-1; D remains ambiguous. The CDR3 covers 11 residues. CDR1 and CDR2 (germline): SQVTM, ANQGSEA. V lost 7 bases to trimming and J lost 6 bases, with 10 bases between them.

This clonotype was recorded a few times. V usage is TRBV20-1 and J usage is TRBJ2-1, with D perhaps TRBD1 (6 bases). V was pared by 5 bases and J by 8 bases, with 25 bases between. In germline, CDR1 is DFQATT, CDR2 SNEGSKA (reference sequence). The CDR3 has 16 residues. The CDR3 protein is CSACPQGTPKIHEQFF. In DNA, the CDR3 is TGCAGTGCTTGCCCCCAGGGGACCCCAAAAATCCATGAGCAGTTCTTC.

The CDR3 DNA follows: TGTGCCAGCCGCGGGGCGGTACAAGAGACCCAGTACTTC. Translation: CASRGAVQETQYF. This sequence joins TRBV2 and TRBJ2-5, with a possible D match to TRBD2 (6 bases). Germline loops: CDR1 SNHLY, CDR2 FYNNEI. Trimming pared 8 bases from V and 2 bases from J, leaving 12 bases between. This CDR3 has 13 residues.

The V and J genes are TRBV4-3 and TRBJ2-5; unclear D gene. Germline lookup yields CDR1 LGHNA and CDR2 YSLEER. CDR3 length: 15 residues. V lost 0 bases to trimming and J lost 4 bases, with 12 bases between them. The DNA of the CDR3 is TGCGCCAGCAGCCAAGATTTAAGCGATGGAGAGACCCAGTACTTC. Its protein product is CASSQDLSDGETQYF.

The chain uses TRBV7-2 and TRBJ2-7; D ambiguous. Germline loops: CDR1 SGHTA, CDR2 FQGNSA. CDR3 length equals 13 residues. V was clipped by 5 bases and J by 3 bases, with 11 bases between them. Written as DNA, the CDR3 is TGTGCCAGCAGCAGTCGGTTTTACTACGAGCAGTACTTC. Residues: CASSSRFYYEQYF.

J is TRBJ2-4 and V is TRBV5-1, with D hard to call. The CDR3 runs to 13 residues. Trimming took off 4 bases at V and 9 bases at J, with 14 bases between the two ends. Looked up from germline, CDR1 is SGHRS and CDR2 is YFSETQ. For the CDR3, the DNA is TGCGCCAGCAGCGAGGACCAGTGGGGCATTCAGTACTTC. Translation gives CASSEDQWGIQYF.

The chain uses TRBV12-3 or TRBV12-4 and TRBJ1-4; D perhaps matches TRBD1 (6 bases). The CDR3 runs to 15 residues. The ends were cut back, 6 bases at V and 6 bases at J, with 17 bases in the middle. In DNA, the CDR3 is TGTGCCAGCAGCACCCCGACAGGACAATATGAAAAACTGTTTTTT. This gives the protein CASSTPTGQYEKLFF.

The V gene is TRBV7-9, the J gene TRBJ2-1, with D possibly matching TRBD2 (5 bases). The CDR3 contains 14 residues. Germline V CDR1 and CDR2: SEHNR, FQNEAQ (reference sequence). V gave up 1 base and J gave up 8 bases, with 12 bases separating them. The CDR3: CASSLVFGADEQFF. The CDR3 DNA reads TGTGCCAGCAGCTTAGTGTTCGGAGCGGATGAGCAGTTCTTC.